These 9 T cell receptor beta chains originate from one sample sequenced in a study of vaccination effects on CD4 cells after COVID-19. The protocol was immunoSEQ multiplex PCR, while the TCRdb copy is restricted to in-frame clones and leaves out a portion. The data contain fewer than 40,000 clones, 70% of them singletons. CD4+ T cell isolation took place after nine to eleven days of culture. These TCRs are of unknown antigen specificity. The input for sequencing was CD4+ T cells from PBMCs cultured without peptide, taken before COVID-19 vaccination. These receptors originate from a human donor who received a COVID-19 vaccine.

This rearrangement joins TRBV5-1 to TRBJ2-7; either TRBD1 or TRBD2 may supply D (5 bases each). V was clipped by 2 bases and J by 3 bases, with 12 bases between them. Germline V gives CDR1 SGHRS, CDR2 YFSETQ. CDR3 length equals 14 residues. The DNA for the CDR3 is TGCGCCAGCAGCTTAGGGACGGCCCTCTACGAGCAGTACTTC. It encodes CASSLGTALYEQYF.

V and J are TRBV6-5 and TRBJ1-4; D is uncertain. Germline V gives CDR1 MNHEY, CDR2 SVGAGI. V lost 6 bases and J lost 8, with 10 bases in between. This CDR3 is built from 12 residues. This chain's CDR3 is CASRGHEEKLFF. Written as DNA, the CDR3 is TGTGCCAGCAGAGGCCACGAGGAAAAACTGTTTTTT.

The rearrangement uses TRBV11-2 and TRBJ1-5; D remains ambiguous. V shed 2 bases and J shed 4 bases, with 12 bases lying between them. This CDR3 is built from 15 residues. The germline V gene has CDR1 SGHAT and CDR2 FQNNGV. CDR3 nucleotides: TGTGCCAGCAGCTTAAACATCAACGGAAATCAGCCCCAGCATTTT. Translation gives CASSLNINGNQPQHF. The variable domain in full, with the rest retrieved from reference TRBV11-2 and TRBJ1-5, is EAGVAQSPRYKIIEKRQSVAFWCNPISGHATLYWYQQILGQGPKLLIQFQNNGVVDDSQLPKDRFSAERLKGVDSTLKIQPAKLEDSAVYLCASSLNINGNQPQHFGDGTRLSIL.

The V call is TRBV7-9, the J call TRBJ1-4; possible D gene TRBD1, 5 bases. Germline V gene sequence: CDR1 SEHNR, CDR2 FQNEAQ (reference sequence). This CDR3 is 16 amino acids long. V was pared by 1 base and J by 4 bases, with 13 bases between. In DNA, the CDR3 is TGTGCCAGCAGCTTAGTCGGGGGGAGTATTAATGAAAAACTGTTTTTT. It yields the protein CASSLVGGSINEKLFF. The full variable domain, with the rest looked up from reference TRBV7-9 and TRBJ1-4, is DTGVSQNPRHKITKRGQNVTFRCDPISEHNRLYWYRQTLGQGPEFLTYFQNEAQLEKSRLLSDRFSAERPKGSFSTLEIQRTEQGDSAMYLCASSLVGGSINEKLFFGSGTQLSVL.

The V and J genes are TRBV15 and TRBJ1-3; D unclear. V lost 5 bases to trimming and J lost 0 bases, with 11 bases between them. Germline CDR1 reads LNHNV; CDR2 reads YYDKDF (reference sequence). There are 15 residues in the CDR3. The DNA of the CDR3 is TGTGCCACCAGCTTCCCTCAAGTCTCTGGAAACACCATATATTTT. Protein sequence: CATSFPQVSGNTIYF.

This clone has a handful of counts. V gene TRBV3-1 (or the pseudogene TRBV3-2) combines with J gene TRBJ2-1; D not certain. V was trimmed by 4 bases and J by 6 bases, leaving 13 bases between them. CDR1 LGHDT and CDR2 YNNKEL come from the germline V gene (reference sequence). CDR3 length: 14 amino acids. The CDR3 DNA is TGTGCCAGCAGCCCCGATGGCCAGTTCAATGAGCAGTTCTTC. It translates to CASSPDGQFNEQFF.

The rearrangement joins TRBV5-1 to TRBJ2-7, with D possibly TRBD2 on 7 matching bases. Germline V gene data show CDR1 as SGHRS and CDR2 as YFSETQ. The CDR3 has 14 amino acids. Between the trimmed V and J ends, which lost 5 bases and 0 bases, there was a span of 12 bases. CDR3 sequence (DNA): TGCGCCAGCAGGAGGGGGGGAAGCTCCTACGAGCAGTACTTC. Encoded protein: CASRRGGSSYEQYF.

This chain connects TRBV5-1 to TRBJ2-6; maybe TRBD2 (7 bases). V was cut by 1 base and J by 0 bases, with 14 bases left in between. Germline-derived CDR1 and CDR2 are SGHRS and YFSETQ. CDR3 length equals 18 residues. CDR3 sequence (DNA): TGCGCCAGCAGCTTGAGGGGGGGGCCCGACTCTGGGGCCAACGTCCTGACTTTC. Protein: CASSLRGGPDSGANVLTF.

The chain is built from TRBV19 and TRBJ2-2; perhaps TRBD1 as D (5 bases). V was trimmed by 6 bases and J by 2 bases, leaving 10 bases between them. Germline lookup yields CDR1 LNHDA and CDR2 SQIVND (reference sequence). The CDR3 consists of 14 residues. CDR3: CASRGQGNTGELFF. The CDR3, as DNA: TGTGCCAGTAGGGGGCAGGGTAACACCGGGGAGCTGTTTTTT.